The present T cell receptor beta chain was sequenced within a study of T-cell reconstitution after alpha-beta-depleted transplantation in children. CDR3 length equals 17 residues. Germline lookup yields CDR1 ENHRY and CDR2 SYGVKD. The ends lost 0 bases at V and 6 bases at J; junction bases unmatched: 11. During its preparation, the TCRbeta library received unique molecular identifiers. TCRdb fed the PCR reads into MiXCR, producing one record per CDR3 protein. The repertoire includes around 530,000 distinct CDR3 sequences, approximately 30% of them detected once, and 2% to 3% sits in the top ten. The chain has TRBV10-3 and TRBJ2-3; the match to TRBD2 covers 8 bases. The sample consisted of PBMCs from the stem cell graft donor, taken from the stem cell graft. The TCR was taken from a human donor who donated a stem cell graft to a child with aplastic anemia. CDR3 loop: CAISESHSGSLVDTQYF. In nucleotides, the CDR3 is TGTGCCATCAGTGAGTCGCACAGCGGGAGTTTAGTGGATACGCAGTATTTT.